The 19 T cell receptor beta chains below were found in one sample sequenced in a study of blood T cell repertoires in COVID-19. Data came from immunoSEQ multiplex PCR; TCRdb stores just in-frame clones and leaves some out. The sample yields approximately 120,000 clones, about 78% seen once. The sample comprised peripheral blood. These receptors were taken from a human donor in a cohort sampled during active or convalescent COVID-19.

This rearrangement joins TRBV21-1 to TRBJ2-7; TRBD1, the table's D call, lacks a check against the DNA. TRBV21-1 is flagged as a pseudogene. CDR3 length equals 11 residues. The CDR3 here is CASSPLFPGGV. For the CDR3, the DNA is TGTGCCAGCAGCCCACTATTCCCAGGGGGGGTC.

This clone was detected a few times. V gene TRBV3-1 (or the pseudogene TRBV3-2) combines with J gene TRBJ2-3, with a weak D call TRBD2 (5 bases). The V end lost 2 bases, the J end lost 7 bases, and 7 bases lay between the germline ends. The CDR3 contains 12 residues. Looked up from germline, CDR1 is LGHDT and CDR2 is YNNKEL (reference sequence). The CDR3 loop reads CASSQPGNTQYF. The CDR3, as DNA: TGTGCCAGCAGCCAACCCGGGAATACGCAGTATTTT.

The chain employs TRBV11-2 and TRBJ2-1; 7 bases map to TRBD2. Looked up from germline, CDR1 is SGHAT and CDR2 is FQNNGV. The CDR3 is made up of 17 amino acids. The J segment lost 1 base and the V segment lost 3 bases, leaving 9 bases of the junction unmatched. The CDR3 loop reads CASSFAWGGPSYNEQFF. The CDR3 coding sequence is TGTGCCAGCAGCTTCGCTTGGGGGGGACCATCCTACAATGAGCAGTTCTTC.

The CDR3: CASGRDRGLGEQYF. CDR3 bases: TGTGCCAGCGGCCGGGACAGGGGCCTTGGCGAGCAGTACTTC. The chain carries TRBV7-2 and TRBJ2-7; TRBD1 agrees at 10 bases. V shed 8 bases, J shed 6 bases, and the junction held 10 bases outside the gene matches. Germline CDR1 is SGHTA and CDR2 is FQGNSA. The CDR3 has 14 residues.

The chain couples TRBV10-3 to TRBJ2-3; a weak D match, TRBD2 (7 bases). Trimming removed 5 bases at V and 5 bases at J, with 17 bases between. CDR1 and CDR2 from the germline V gene are ENHRY and SYGVKD. The CDR3 has 15 residues. The CDR3 sequence: CAISPPGGRGDTQYF. CDR3 bases: TGTGCCATCAGTCCCCCGGGGGGCCGTGGAGATACGCAGTATTTT.

The chain joins TRBV19 to TRBJ2-7; D is undetermined. V shed 2 bases and J shed 5 bases, with 7 bases lying between them. Germline lookup yields CDR1 LNHDA and CDR2 SQIVND (reference sequence). CDR3 length: 12 amino acids. The CDR3 DNA follows: TGTGCCAGTAGTATACGTTCCCACGAGCAGTACTTC. This encodes CASSIRSHEQYF. The variable domain in full, completed from reference TRBV19 and TRBJ2-7, reads DGGITQSPKYLFRKEGQNVTLSCEQNLNHDAMYWYRQDPGQGLRLIYYSQIVNDFQKGDIAEGYSVSREKKESFPLTVTSAQKNPTAFYLCASSIRSHEQYFGPGTRLTVT.

The chain links TRBV27 to TRBJ2-4, with 7 positions matching TRBD2. From germline, CDR1 is MNHEY and CDR2 SMNVEV (reference sequence). Trimming at V came to 2 bases and at J to 7 bases, leaving 8 bases not matched to a gene. The CDR3 runs 15 residues. The DNA for the CDR3 is TGTGCCAGCAGTTTAGGCATGGGGGGGAGGAACATTCAGTACTTC. This codes for CASSLGMGGRNIQYF.

The sample holds a few counts of this clone. V and J are TRBV6-5 and TRBJ1-6; 8 nucleotides line up with TRBD1. J lost 5 bases, V lost 0 bases, and 3 bases had no gene match. Germline lookup yields CDR1 MNHEY and CDR2 SVGAGI. The CDR3 runs 16 residues. CDR3 residues: CASSYSGGQDNSPLHF. As DNA, the CDR3 is TGTGCCAGCAGTTACTCGGGGGGACAGGATAATTCACCCCTCCACTTT.

The DNA for the CDR3 is TGTGCCAGCAGTGAATCCTGGGGGGATGAGCAGTTCTTC. It specifies CASSESWGDEQFF. The rearrangement joins TRBV25-1 to TRBJ2-1, with D possibly TRBD2 on 6 matching bases. V lost 1 base and J lost 8, with 9 bases in between. Germline V CDR1 and CDR2: MGHDK, SYGVNS. The CDR3 extends over 13 amino acids.

V usage is TRBV18 and J usage is TRBJ2-3; D perhaps matches TRBD2 (5 bases). V dropped 0 bases and J dropped 3 bases, with 10 bases sitting between them. Germline CDR1 KGHSH, CDR2 LQKENI. The CDR3 contains 15 residues. The CDR3 region is CASSPPGVKTDTQYF. In DNA form, the CDR3 reads TGTGCCAGCTCACCACCCGGGGTGAAAACAGATACGCAGTATTTT.

This chain uses TRBV27 with TRBJ1-6, with TRBD1 matching over 8 bases. CDR1 and CDR2 (germline): MNHEY, SMNVEV (reference sequence). J lost 7 bases, V lost 6 bases, and 11 bases had no gene match. This CDR3 contains 16 residues. CDR3 in amino acids: CASSLTDRGQNSPLHF. The DNA for the CDR3 is TGTGCCAGCAGCCTAACAGACAGGGGCCAAAATTCACCCCTCCACTTT.

V usage is TRBV30 and J usage is TRBJ1-4; D perhaps matches TRBD1 (5 bases). Trimming left V 0 bases short and J 4 bases short, with 12 bases between. The CDR3 sequence is 15 residues long. CDR1 GTSNPN and CDR2 SVGIG come from the germline V gene (reference sequence). CDR3 DNA: TGTGCCTGGAGTGTACGGGGGTTTTTTAATGAAAAACTGTTTTTT. This encodes CAWSVRGFFNEKLFF.

The chain couples TRBV5-1 to TRBJ2-6, with D perhaps matching TRBD1 (5 bases). Germline V gene data show CDR1 as SGHRS and CDR2 as YFSETQ. Trimming left V 3 bases short and J 1 base short, with 17 bases between. There are 18 residues in the CDR3. CDR3 sequence: CASSYRAAGASGANVLTF. The CDR3 bases are TGCGCCAGCAGCTATAGGGCCGCTGGGGCTTCTGGGGCCAACGTCCTGACTTTC.

The chain links TRBV2 to TRBJ1-2, with D maybe TRBD1 (6 bases). Trimming removed 3 bases at V and 7 bases at J, with 21 bases between. This CDR3 has 16 residues. The V gene's germline CDR1 is SNHLY and CDR2 FYNNEI. The CDR3 loop reads CASSDGPHRARSGYTF. The DNA for the CDR3 is TGTGCCAGCAGTGACGGGCCCCACAGGGCCCGTAGTGGCTACACCTTC.

This chain connects TRBV13 to TRBJ2-7; no firm D call. This CDR3 has 12 residues. V lost 3 bases and J lost 5, with 8 bases in between. Germline V gene lookup returns CDR1 PRHDT and CDR2 FYEKMQ (reference sequence). CDR3 DNA sequence: TGTGCCAGCAGCTTCACTCCGCACGAGCAGTACTTC. It codes for CASSFTPHEQYF.

The CDR3 DNA reads TGTGCCACCAGCCCGGGACTAGCTGTTGAGACCCAGTACTTC. Translated: CATSPGLAVETQYF. The chain joins TRBV24-1 to TRBJ2-5; 9 positions agree with TRBD2. Per germline, CDR1 KGHDR and CDR2 SFDVKD. Trimming removed 7 bases from V and 5 bases from J; junction bases left unmatched: 7. CDR3 size: 14 residues.

The chain combines TRBV18 with TRBJ1-1, with D perhaps matching TRBD1 (5 bases). The CDR3 contains 15 residues. V lost 4 bases to trimming and J lost 1 base, with 13 bases between them. Per germline, CDR1 KGHSH and CDR2 LQKENI. CDR3 protein: CASSRTGTENTEAFF. In DNA form, the CDR3 reads TGTGCCAGCTCACGTACCGGGACTGAGAACACTGAAGCTTTCTTT.

This rearrangement joins TRBV24-1 to TRBJ1-4; 7 bases fit TRBD1. Trimming at V came to 5 bases and at J to 8 bases, leaving 7 bases not matched to a gene. Germline V gene lookup returns CDR1 KGHDR and CDR2 SFDVKD. The CDR3 runs to 14 residues. Here the CDR3 DNA reads TGTGCCACCAGTGGTGACAGGGATAGCGAAAAACTGTTTTTT. This encodes CATSGDRDSEKLFF.

The chain uses TRBV6-5 and TRBJ2-7; D perhaps matches TRBD2 (5 bases). Germline-derived CDR1 and CDR2 are MNHEY and SVGAGI. The CDR3 is 14 amino acids. V was cut by 3 bases and J by 2 bases, with 11 bases left in between. DNA for the CDR3: TGTGCCAGCAGTTATGAGGGATCGACCTACGAGCAGTACTTC. Translating gives CASSYEGSTYEQYF.